Described below is a single TCR beta chain sequence and its context. Per germline, CDR1 SEHNR and CDR2 FQNEAQ (reference sequence). The CDR3 extends over 15 amino acids. The V and J ends lost 3 bases and 3 bases, in that order; junction bases with no gene match: 1. This sample was taken from a study of blood T cell repertoires in COVID-19. Across the study: Researchers got acute and convalescent COVID-19 samples from the United States, Italy and Spain. The analysed material was cDNA or gDNA that came from T cells, B-cell-depleted T cells, or PBMCs.

In the study's own analysis: How many nucleated cells were present was estimated from reference gene primer amplification. Here immunoSEQ multiplex PCR was the method, and the copy in TCRdb shows in-frame clones only, minus some. That table supplies the V and J calls and clone size; D and trimming were determined from the DNA. The sample consists of around 300,000 clones, roughly 89% of them appearing once. This clonotype was sampled from a woman in her forties who had recovered from COVID-19. The sequenced sample consisted of peripheral blood. V and J are TRBV7-9 and TRBJ2-2; TRBD2 agrees at 10 bases. The chain's CDR3 is CASSFGLADTGELFF. The CDR3 nucleotides read TGTGCCAGCAGCTTTGGACTAGCGGACACCGGGGAGCTGTTTTTT.